This TCR beta chain was recorded in a study of control samples from healthy donors and cancer patients. Trimming left V 1 base short and J 11 bases short, with 14 bases between. Germline V lookup: CDR1 SEHNR, CDR2 FQNEAQ (reference sequence). The CDR3 is 13 residues long. Method: immunoSEQ multiplex PCR; TCRdb's copy keeps in-frame clones and lacks some. Of roughly 130,000 clones in the sample, around 85% were seen once. The chain couples TRBV7-9 to TRBJ1-1; D is unclear. Sequenced input: blood. This clonotype was obtained from a woman under 40 in good health. Here the CDR3 reads CASSLDGGVEAFF. In nucleotides, the CDR3 is TGTGCCAGCAGCTTAGATGGAGGTGTAGAGGCTTTCTTT.